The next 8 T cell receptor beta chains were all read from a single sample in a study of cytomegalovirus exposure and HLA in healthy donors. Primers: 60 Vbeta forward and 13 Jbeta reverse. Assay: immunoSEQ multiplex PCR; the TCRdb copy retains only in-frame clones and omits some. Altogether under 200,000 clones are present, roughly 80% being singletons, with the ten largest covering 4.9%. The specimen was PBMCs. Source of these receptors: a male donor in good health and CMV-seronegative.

The CDR3 nucleotides are TGTGCCAGCAGCGGAGAGCGGGACCGCTTGAGGGAGCTGTTTTTT. Translating gives CASSGERDRLRELFF. The V gene is TRBV21-1, the J gene TRBJ2-2; the table's D call TRBD2 went unverified against the DNA. TRBV21-1 constitutes a pseudogene. CDR3 length: 15 residues.

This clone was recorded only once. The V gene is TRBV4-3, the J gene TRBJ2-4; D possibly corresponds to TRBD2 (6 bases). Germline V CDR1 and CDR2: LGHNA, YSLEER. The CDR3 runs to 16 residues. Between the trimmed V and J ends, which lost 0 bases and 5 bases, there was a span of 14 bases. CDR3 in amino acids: CASSQDYTGAQNIQYF. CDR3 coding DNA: TGCGCCAGCAGCCAAGATTATACGGGAGCACAAAACATTCAGTACTTC.

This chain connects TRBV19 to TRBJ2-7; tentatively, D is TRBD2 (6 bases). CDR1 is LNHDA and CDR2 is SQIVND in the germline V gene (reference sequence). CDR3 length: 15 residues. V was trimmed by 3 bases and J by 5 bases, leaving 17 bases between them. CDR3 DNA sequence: TGTGCCAGTAGTATTGGCGGGAAGGCCGGGGACGAGCAGTACTTC. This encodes CASSIGGKAGDEQYF.

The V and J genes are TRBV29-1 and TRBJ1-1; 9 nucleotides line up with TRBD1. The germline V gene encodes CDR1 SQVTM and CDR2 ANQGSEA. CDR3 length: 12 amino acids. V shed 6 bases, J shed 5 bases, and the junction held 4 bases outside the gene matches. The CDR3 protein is CSVGQGWTEAFF. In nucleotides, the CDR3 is TGCAGCGTCGGACAGGGGTGGACTGAAGCTTTCTTT.

The chain's CDR3 is CASSLQGVNEQFF. CDR3 coding DNA: TGTGCCAGCAGTTTACAGGGAGTCAATGAGCAGTTCTTC. The genes are TRBV2 and TRBJ2-1; D possibly corresponds to TRBD1 (6 bases). The length of the CDR3 is 13 residues. The V end was cut by 5 bases, the J end by 6 bases, with 11 bases between. CDR1 SNHLY and CDR2 FYNNEI come from the germline V gene.

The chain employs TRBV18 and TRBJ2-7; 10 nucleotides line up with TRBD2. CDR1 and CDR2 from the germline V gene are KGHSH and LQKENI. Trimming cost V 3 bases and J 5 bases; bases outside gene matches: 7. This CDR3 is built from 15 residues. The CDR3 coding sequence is TGTGCCAGCTCACCTATGGCTAGCGGGAGCCACGAGCAGTACTTC. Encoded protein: CASSPMASGSHEQYF. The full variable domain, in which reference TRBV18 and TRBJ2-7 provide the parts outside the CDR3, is NAGVMQNPRHLVRRRGQEARLRCSPMKGHSHVYWYRQLPEEGLKFMVYLQKENIIDESGMPKERFSAEFPKEGPSILRIQQVVRGDSAAYFCASSPMASGSHEQYFGPGTRLTVT.

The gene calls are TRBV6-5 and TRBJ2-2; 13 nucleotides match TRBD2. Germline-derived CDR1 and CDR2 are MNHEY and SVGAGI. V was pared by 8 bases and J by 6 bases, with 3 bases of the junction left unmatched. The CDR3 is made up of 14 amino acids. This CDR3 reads CASGTSGAAGELFF. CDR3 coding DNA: TGTGCCAGCGGGACTAGCGGGGCCGCCGGGGAGCTGTTTTTT.

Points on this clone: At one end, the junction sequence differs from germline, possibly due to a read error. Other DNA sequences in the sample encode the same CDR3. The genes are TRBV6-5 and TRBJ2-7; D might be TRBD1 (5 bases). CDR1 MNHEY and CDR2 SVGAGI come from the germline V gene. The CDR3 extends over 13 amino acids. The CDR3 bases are TGTGCCAGCAGCTACTCGGACACCTACGAGCAGTACTTC. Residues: CASSYSDTYEQYF.